Each of the 29 T cell receptor beta chains below was sequenced from the same sample in a study of blood T cell repertoires in COVID-19 (dated by TCRdb to 2019 to 2021). The library was obtained by the immunoSEQ multiplex PCR assay. What TCRdb holds here is the immuneACCESS table cut down to in-frame rearrangements. Part of the clones is not present; checked against another copy, under half of the missing clones reflect an unresolved V gene, and the others are unexplained. For this sample the table gives approximately 230,000 clones, of which 70% to 85% were detected only once. The ten largest clones add up to over 14% of the sample. Material for sequencing was PBMCs or T cells enriched from blood (not recorded which). These receptors were obtained from a middle-aged man who had recovered from COVID-19.

The chain links TRBV12-3 or TRBV12-4 to TRBJ1-1; D is undetermined. Deletions cut 8 bases from V and 9 bases from J, with 13 bases between. This CDR3 contains 11 residues. The CDR3, as DNA: TGTGCCAGCGGACTGCGGACTAAAGCTTTCTTT. Translation: CASGLRTKAFF.

CDR3 loop: CSALPGETQYF. Here the CDR3 DNA reads TGCAGTGCTCTCCCGGGGGAGACCCAGTACTTC. V usage is TRBV20-1 and J usage is TRBJ2-5, with D perhaps matching TRBD2 (5 bases). CDR3 length: 11 residues. Germline V lookup: CDR1 DFQATT, CDR2 SNEGSKA (reference sequence). The V and J ends lost 5 bases and 5 bases respectively, with 9 bases between them.

The genes are TRBV7-3 and TRBJ1-1; no reliable D call. The V end was cut by 3 bases, the J end by 1 base, with 6 bases between. CDR1 is SGHTA and CDR2 is FQGTGA in the germline V gene. The CDR3 is 13 residues long. The CDR3 loop is CASSFGGNTEAFF. CDR3 sequence (DNA): TGTGCCAGCAGCTTCGGAGGGAACACTGAAGCTTTCTTT.

The chain joins TRBV4-1 to TRBJ1-6; D remains unclear. Trimming stripped 2 bases from V and 12 bases from J, with 11 bases between. There are 13 residues in the CDR3. Germline-derived CDR1 and CDR2 are MGHRA and YSYEKL. CDR3 residues: CASSQTESGPLHF. The CDR3 DNA reads TGCGCCAGCAGCCAAACAGAGTCAGGACCCCTCCACTTT.

This chain uses TRBV19 with TRBJ2-1, with TRBD1 matching 7 bases. Germline assignment: CDR1 LNHDA and CDR2 SQIVND (reference sequence). CDR3 length: 16 residues. Trimming cost V 2 bases and J 7 bases; bases outside gene matches: 11. CDR3 coding DNA: TGTGCCAGTAGTATAAGTTGGGGACAGTCTTGGAATGAGCAGTTCTTC. It encodes CASSISWGQSWNEQFF.

V gene TRBV10-3 combines with J gene TRBJ2-1; tentative D call: TRBD1 (7 bases). There are 15 residues in the CDR3. V dropped 5 bases and J dropped 8 bases, with 19 bases sitting between them. Germline V lookup: CDR1 ENHRY, CDR2 SYGVKD. This CDR3 is CAISPRGTGEDEQFF. As DNA, the CDR3 is TGTGCCATCAGTCCGAGGGGCACAGGGGAGGATGAGCAGTTCTTC.

The CDR3 DNA follows: TGCGCCAGCCTCCCGTTGTCCGTCCAAGAGACCCAGTACTTC. Its protein is CASLPLSVQETQYF. The gene calls are TRBV5-1 and TRBJ2-5; D unclear. This CDR3 is built from 14 residues. CDR1 and CDR2 (germline): SGHRS, YFSETQ. V was pared by 7 bases and J by 1 base, with 14 bases between.

The chain couples TRBV6-2 or TRBV6-3 to TRBJ2-7, with D possibly being TRBD1 (6 bases). V lost 2 bases to trimming and J lost 1 base, with 9 bases between them. CDR1 MNHEY and CDR2 SVGEGT come from the germline V gene. The CDR3 runs 14 residues. CDR3 nucleotide sequence: TGTGCCAGCAGTTACCTAGGACAGTCCTACGAGCAGTACTTC. It encodes CASSYLGQSYEQYF.

The CDR3 DNA reads TGTGCCACCAGTGATTCCCGCAGGGCTGGGGCCAACGTCCTGACTTTC. Amino acids: CATSDSRRAGANVLTF. This chain connects TRBV24-1 to TRBJ2-6, with D possibly being TRBD1 (5 bases). Trimming shortened V by 2 bases and J by 2 bases, and 9 bases separated the two germline ends. CDR3 length equals 16 residues. Germline V gene sequence: CDR1 KGHDR, CDR2 SFDVKD.

The gene calls are TRBV28 and TRBJ1-2; TRBD1 matches 9 bases. Trimming removed 7 bases from V and 8 bases from J; junction bases left unmatched: 14. CDR1 is MDHEN and CDR2 is SYDVKM in the germline V gene. The CDR3 length is 15 residues. CDR3 in amino acids: CASTLIRDRESGYTF. The DNA of the CDR3 is TGTGCCAGCACCCTTATCCGGGACAGGGAGTCCGGCTACACCTTC.

The chain joins TRBV6-5 to TRBJ1-5, with D uncertain. Per germline, CDR1 MNHEY and CDR2 SVGAGI. V was shortened by 0 bases and J by 5 bases, with 8 bases between the two germline ends. The CDR3 is 14 residues long. The CDR3 here is CASSYSLSYQPQHF. CDR3 DNA: TGTGCCAGCAGTTACTCGCTCAGTTATCAGCCCCAGCATTTT.

The V gene is TRBV12-3 or TRBV12-4, the J gene TRBJ2-4, with D possibly matching TRBD1 (6 bases). Trimming left V 5 bases short and J 1 base short, with 6 bases between. This CDR3 comprises 13 residues. The CDR3 reads CASSDRAKNIQYF. The CDR3 DNA is TGTGCCAGCAGTGACAGGGCCAAAAACATTCAGTACTTC.

This chain links TRBV30 with TRBJ1-1; a possible D gene is TRBD1 (5 bases). The V gene's germline CDR1 is GTSNPN and CDR2 SVGIG (reference sequence). Trimming removed 3 bases at V and 3 bases at J, with 8 bases between. The CDR3 loop spans 12 amino acids. The CDR3 protein is CAWRGGDTEAFF. CDR3 sequence (DNA): TGTGCCTGGAGGGGGGGGGACACTGAAGCTTTCTTT.

The V gene is TRBV30, the J gene TRBJ2-5; TRBD2 matches at 8 bases. The CDR3 loop spans 16 amino acids. V lost 0 bases and J lost 5; bases outside the gene matches: 11. Germline CDR1 and CDR2: GTSNPN and SVGIG (reference sequence). The CDR3 DNA sequence: TGTGCCTGGAGTGTGTCGGGGGGGCCTCGTGGGGAGACCCAGTACTTC. Translating it yields CAWSVSGGPRGETQYF.

The chain uses TRBV5-1 and TRBJ1-1; D is possibly TRBD1 (6 bases). CDR1 and CDR2 from the germline V gene are SGHRS and YFSETQ. The CDR3 covers 13 residues. V lost 4 bases and J 1 base, leaving 8 bases between the germline ends. The CDR3 bases are TGCGCCAGCAGCCTACAGGGGAACACTGAAGCTTTCTTT. Translation gives CASSLQGNTEAFF.

V usage is TRBV2 and J usage is TRBJ2-1; 8 bases fit TRBD2. The CDR3 is 15 amino acids. CDR1 is SNHLY and CDR2 is FYNNEI in the germline V gene. Trimming took 6 bases from V and 4 from J; bases not matched to a gene: 8. As DNA, the CDR3 is TGTGCCAGCAGCCTTGGCGGGGGGCAATACAATGAGCAGTTCTTC. Its translation is CASSLGGGQYNEQFF.

This clone was picked up a small number of times. The V call is TRBV19, the J call TRBJ1-2; 9 bases align to TRBD1. Losses at the gene ends were 4 bases for V and 3 bases for J; bases not matched to a gene: 15. The length of the CDR3 is 18 residues. Per the germline V gene, CDR1 is LNHDA and CDR2 is SQIVND (reference sequence). CDR3 bases: TGTGCCAGTAGTAATCGTCATTCCGGGACAGGGAGGGACTATGGCTACACCTTC. This encodes CASSNRHSGTGRDYGYTF.

V is TRBV4-3 and J is TRBJ2-1; TRBD2 agrees at 7 bases. The CDR3 has 14 amino acids. Losses at the gene ends were 1 base for V and 5 bases for J; bases not matched to a gene: 2. Germline V gene data show CDR1 as LGHNA and CDR2 as YSLEER. The CDR3 DNA is TGCGCCAGCAGCCAAGGGACTAGAGACAATGAGCAGTTCTTC. It is translated as CASSQGTRDNEQFF.

The CDR3 is CASREQVYEQYF. The CDR3 coding sequence is TGTGCCAGCAGAGAACAGGTATACGAGCAGTACTTC. V is TRBV2 and J is TRBJ2-7; weak D call: TRBD1 (5 bases). Germline CDR1 SNHLY, CDR2 FYNNEI. This CDR3 is 12 amino acids long. The V gene lost 6 bases and the J gene lost 4 bases, with 10 bases spanning the gap.

The rearrangement uses TRBV30 and TRBJ2-1; no clear D. V lost 5 bases and J lost 5, with 7 bases in between. Germline assignment: CDR1 GTSNPN and CDR2 SVGIG (reference sequence). The CDR3 consists of 11 residues. CDR3 protein: CAWAQDNEQFF. The CDR3 bases are TGTGCCTGGGCTCAGGACAATGAGCAGTTCTTC.

This clone was detected only a few times. This chain connects TRBV9 to TRBJ1-2; 10 bases match TRBD1. This CDR3 region has 15 residues. V lost 2 bases and J lost 8; bases outside the gene matches: 9. Germline V lookup: CDR1 SGDLS, CDR2 YYNGEE. CDR3 bases: TGTGCCAGCAGCGTGAGACCGGGACAGGGGTGGGGCTACACCTTC. Amino acids: CASSVRPGQGWGYTF.

The chain employs TRBV5-1 and TRBJ1-5, with TRBD1 matching 7 bases. Trimming took 4 bases from V and 2 from J; bases not matched to a gene: 3. Germline CDR1 is SGHRS and CDR2 is YFSETQ. The CDR3 runs 14 residues. CDR3 coding DNA: TGCGCCAGCAGCCTTGGGACAGGCAATCAGCCCCAGCATTTT. The encoded protein is CASSLGTGNQPQHF.

This sequence joins TRBV6-1 and TRBJ1-2; maybe TRBD1 (6 bases). Trimming shortened V by 0 bases and J by 8 bases, and 10 bases separated the two germline ends. The CDR3 extends over 13 amino acids. Per germline, CDR1 MNHNS and CDR2 SASEGT. CDR3 loop: CASSEAGGRGYTF. CDR3 nucleotides: TGTGCCAGCAGTGAAGCAGGGGGACGCGGCTACACCTTC.

The CDR3 DNA sequence: TGCGCCAGCAGCCAAGCGGACAGGGGAGCCCACGAGCAGTACTTC. Its translation: CASSQADRGAHEQYF. The chain links TRBV4-3 to TRBJ2-7; 9 bases fit TRBD1. CDR1 is LGHNA and CDR2 is YSLEER in the germline V gene. With 1 base clipped from V and 5 bases from J, the junction kept 6 bases outside the gene matches. The CDR3 contains 15 residues.

The chain combines TRBV6-5 with TRBJ1-1, with D possibly TRBD1 on 5 matching bases. Germline CDR1 is MNHEY and CDR2 is SVGAGI. The ends were cut back, 5 bases at V and 3 bases at J, with 13 bases in the middle. The CDR3 covers 14 residues. The CDR3 loop is CASSKEGRYTEAFF. CDR3 DNA sequence: TGTGCCAGCAGTAAGGAGGGGAGGTACACTGAAGCTTTCTTT.

The chain is built from TRBV25-1 and TRBJ1-5; 11 bases align to TRBD1. The CDR3 has 16 amino acids. The J segment lost 6 bases and the V segment lost 6 bases, leaving 10 bases of the junction unmatched. CDR1 and CDR2 from the germline V gene are MGHDK and SYGVNS. The CDR3: CASSSSGTGGGQPQHF. CDR3 sequence (DNA): TGTGCCAGCAGCTCGTCCGGGACAGGGGGGGGTCAGCCCCAGCATTTT.

The rearrangement joins TRBV3-1 (or the pseudogene TRBV3-2) to TRBJ2-3, with TRBD2 matching 7 bases. CDR3 length: 18 residues. Germline CDR1 and CDR2: LGHDT and YNNKEL (reference sequence). V was clipped by 0 bases and J by 0 bases; unmatched bases: 9. The CDR3 nucleotides read TGTGCCAGCAGCCAAGATATCCGGGGGGTTTTCAGCACAGATACGCAGTATTTT. Protein product: CASSQDIRGVFSTDTQYF.

The chain carries TRBV7-9 and TRBJ2-7; 7 bases are shared with TRBD1. Germline loops: CDR1 SEHNR, CDR2 FQNEAQ (reference sequence). The CDR3 is 14 amino acids. V dropped 5 bases and J dropped 5; count of bases not matched to a gene: 9. CDR3 DNA sequence: TGTGCCAGCAGCAAATTACAGGGGATCGACGAGCAGTACTTC. Its protein product is CASSKLQGIDEQYF. The full variable domain, rest sourced from reference TRBV7-9 and TRBJ2-7, is DTGVSQNPRHKITKRGQNVTFRCDPISEHNRLYWYRQTLGQGPEFLTYFQNEAQLEKSRLLSDRFSAERPKGSFSTLEIQRTEQGDSAMYLCASSKLQGIDEQYFGPGTRLTVT.

The J gene is TRBJ1-1, the V gene TRBV5-4, with D maybe TRBD1 (6 bases). V lost 4 bases to trimming and J lost 4 bases, with 20 bases between them. CDR3 length equals 16 residues. CDR1 and CDR2 (germline): SGHNT, YYREEE (reference sequence). CDR3 coding DNA: TGTGCCAGCAGCCGCAACAGGGAAGAGGCGAGCACTGAAGCTTTCTTT. Protein product: CASSRNREEASTEAFF.